This paragraph covers one TCR beta chain sequence. Its target is unknown. Germline V gene sequence: CDR1 SGHDN, CDR2 FVKESK. V was clipped by 4 bases and J by 0 bases, with 24 bases between them. This CDR3 is built from 19 residues. The protocol was immunoSEQ multiplex PCR, while the TCRdb copy is restricted to in-frame clones and leaves out a portion. Among fewer than 90,000 clones listed, less than 90% were seen once. This sample was included in a study of OX40 agonist ivuxolimab in advanced cancers. Study-wide background: Dose-escalation patients' cancers were hepatocellular carcinoma, melanoma, renal cell or head and neck cancer.

The study, taken as a whole, reports: Antigens targeted by the expanded peripheral T cells were not determined.

The sequence was obtained from an adult with an advanced solid tumor such as melanoma, head and neck, liver or kidney cancer. The sequences come from CD4+ or CD8+ T cells sorted from blood, collected in a trial of the OX40 agonist ivuxolimab. The chain links TRBV14 to TRBJ1-1; D might be TRBD1 (6 bases). The CDR3 is CASSRGGQGRRKMNTEAFF. In nucleotides, the CDR3 is TGTGCCAGCAGCCGTGGGGGGCAGGGGCGACGTAAAATGAACACTGAAGCTTTCTTT.